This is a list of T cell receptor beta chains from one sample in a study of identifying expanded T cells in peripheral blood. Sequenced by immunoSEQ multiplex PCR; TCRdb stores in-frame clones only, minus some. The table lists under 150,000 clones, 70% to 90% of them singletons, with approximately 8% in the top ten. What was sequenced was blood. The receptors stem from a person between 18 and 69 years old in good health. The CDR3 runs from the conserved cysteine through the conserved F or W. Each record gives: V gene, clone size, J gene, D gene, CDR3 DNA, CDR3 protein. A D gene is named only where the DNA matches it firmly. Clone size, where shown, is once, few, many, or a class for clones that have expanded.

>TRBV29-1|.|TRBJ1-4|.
TGCAGCGTTGAATCCTACGGCAGCTCTAATGAAAAACTGTTTTTT
CSVESYGSSNEKLFF
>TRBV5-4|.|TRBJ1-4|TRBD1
TGTGCCAGCAGTTCACAGGGGGGAAATGAAAAACTGTTTTTT
CASSSQGGNEKLFF
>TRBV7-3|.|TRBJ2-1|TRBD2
TGTGCCAGCAGCTCAAGCTTAGCGGGGTCATACAATGAGCAGTTCTTC
CASSSSLAGSYNEQFF
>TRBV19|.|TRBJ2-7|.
TGTGCCAGTAGTTTATTGGACCGCAGTTACGAGCAGTACTTC
CASSLLDRSYEQYF
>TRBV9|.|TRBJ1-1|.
TGTGCCAGCAGCGTACTAGGATCCGGAGAAGCTTTCTTT
CASSVLGSGEAFF
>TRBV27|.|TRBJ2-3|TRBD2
TGTGCCAGCAACCTAGCGGGGGGCACAGATACGCAGTATTTT
CASNLAGGTDTQYF
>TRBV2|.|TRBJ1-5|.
TGTGCCAGCAGTCCGGGGTCGGGCCTACAGCCCCAGCATTTT
CASSPGSGLQPQHF
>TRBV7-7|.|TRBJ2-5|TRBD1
TGTGCCAGCAAACCCGGGACAGGGGTAGAGACCCAGTACTTC
CASKPGTGVETQYF
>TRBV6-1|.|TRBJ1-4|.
TGTGCCAGCTGGACAGAAGTTAATGAAAAACTGTTTTTT
CASWTEVNEKLFF
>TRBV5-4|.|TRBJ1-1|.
TGTGCCAGCAGCACCCACAGGAACACTGAAGCTTTCTTT
CASSTHRNTEAFF
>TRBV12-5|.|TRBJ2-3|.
TGTGCTAGTGGTTCCGGATCAACTAGCACAGATACGCAGTATTTT
CASGSGSTSTDTQYF
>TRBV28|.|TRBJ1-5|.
TGTGCCAGCAGTTTAGGCCGAACCCGCAATCAGCCCCAGCATTTT
CASSLGRTRNQPQHF
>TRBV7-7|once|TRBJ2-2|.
TGTGCCAGCAGCTTAAGTTCCGGCGCCGGGGAGCTGTTTTTT
CASSLSSGAGELFF
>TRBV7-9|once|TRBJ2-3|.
TGTGCCAGCAGCCTGGACTATAACACAGATACGCAGTATTTT
CASSLDYNTDTQYF